Included here is one TCR delta chain sequence, with context. What this receptor recognizes is not known. One end of the junction is discordant with germline, which a read error may explain. This sample includes further DNA sequences coding for the same CDR3. From the germline V gene, CDR1 is GEAIGNYY and CDR2 is EKD. The CDR3, from cysteine to phenylalanine, totals 21 residues. The only DNA kept is the CDR3, 63 bases in frame from the first base. The library was obtained by RT-PCR. The sequencer was an Illumina MiSeq. Via CATT, TCRdb reprocessed the public reads, and rows with identical DNA were then joined. Within this sample are 15,000 to 17,000 delta-chain clones, with 9.4% of them counted one time only. The ten largest clonotypes hold roughly 60% of the sample. This sample is part of a study of gamma-delta T cells after stem cell transplantation (TCRdb year 2016).

The source is a human donor. It is not recorded whose cells these are; they may come from a transplant donor. In this chain, TRDV2 is recombined with TRDJ2; a stretch of 9 junction bases matches TRDD3. The sample was gamma-delta T cells. CDR3 protein: CACDPVRILGDMGALTAQLFF. DNA sequence: TGTGCCTGTGACCCGGTGCGGATCTTGGGGGATATGGGAGCTTTGACCGCACAACTCTTCTTT.